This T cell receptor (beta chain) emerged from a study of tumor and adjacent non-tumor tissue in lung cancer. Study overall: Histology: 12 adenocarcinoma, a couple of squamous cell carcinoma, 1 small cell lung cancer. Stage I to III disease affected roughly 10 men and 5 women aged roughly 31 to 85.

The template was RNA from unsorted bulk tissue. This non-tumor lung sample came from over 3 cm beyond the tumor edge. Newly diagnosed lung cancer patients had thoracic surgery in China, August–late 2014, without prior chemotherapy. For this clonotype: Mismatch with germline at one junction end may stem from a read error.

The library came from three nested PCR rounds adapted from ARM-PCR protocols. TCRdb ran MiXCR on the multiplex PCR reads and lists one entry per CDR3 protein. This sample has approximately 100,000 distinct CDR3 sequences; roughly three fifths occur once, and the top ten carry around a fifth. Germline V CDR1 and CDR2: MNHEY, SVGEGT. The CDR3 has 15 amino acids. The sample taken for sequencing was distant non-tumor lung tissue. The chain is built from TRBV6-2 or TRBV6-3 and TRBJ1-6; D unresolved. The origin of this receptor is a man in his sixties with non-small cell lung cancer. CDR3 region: CASTLGNQGVSPLHF. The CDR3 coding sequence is TGTGCGAGCACCCTGGGCAACCAAGGTGTTTCACCCCTCCACTTT.